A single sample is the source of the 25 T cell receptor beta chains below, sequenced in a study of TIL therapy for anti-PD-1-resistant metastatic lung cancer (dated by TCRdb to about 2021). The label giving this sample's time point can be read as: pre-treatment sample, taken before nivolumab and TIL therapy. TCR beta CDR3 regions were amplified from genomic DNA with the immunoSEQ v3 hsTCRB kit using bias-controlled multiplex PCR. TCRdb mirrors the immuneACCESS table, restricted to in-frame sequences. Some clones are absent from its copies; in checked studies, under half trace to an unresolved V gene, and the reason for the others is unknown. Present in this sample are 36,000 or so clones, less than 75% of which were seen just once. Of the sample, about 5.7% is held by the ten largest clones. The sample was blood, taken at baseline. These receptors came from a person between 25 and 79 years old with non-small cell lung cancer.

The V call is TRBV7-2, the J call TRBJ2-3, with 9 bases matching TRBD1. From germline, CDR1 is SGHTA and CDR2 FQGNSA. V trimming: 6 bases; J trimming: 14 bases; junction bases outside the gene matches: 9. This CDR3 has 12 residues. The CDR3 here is CASRGTGPSRYF. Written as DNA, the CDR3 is TGTGCCAGCAGAGGGACAGGGCCATCTAGGTATTTT.

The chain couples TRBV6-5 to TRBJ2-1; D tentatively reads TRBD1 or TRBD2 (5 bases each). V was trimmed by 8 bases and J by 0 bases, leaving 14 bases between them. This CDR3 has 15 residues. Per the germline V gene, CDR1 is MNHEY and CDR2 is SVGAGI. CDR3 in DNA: TGTGCCAGCTGGGGGTCCCCGTTCTCCTACAATGAGCAGTTCTTC. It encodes CASWGSPFSYNEQFF.

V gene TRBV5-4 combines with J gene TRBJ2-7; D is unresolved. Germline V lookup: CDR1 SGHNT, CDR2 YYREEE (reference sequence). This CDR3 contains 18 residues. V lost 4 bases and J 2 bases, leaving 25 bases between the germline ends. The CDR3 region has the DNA TGTGCCAGCAGCCTCGGGCGAACCCTTGGGAAGATGGCCTACGAGCAGTACTTC. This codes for CASSLGRTLGKMAYEQYF.

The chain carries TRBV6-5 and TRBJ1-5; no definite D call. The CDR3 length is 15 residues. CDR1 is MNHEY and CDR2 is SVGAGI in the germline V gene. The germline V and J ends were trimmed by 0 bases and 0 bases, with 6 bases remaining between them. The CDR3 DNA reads TGTGCCAGCAGTTACTCCCGTTATAGCAATCAGCCCCAGCATTTT. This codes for CASSYSRYSNQPQHF.

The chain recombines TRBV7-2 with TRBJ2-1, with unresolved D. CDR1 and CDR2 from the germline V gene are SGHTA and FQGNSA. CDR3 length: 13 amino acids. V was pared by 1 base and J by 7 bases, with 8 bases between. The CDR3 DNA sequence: TGTGCCAGCAGCTTAGGGCCCCCGAATGAGCAGTTCTTC. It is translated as CASSLGPPNEQFF.

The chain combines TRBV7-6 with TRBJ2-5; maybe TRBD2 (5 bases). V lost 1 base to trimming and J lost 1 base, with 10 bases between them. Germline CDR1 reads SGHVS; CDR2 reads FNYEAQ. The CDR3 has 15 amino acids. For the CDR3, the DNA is TGTGCCAGCAGCTTAGGAGGGTATGCCCAAGAGACCCAGTACTTC. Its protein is CASSLGGYAQETQYF.

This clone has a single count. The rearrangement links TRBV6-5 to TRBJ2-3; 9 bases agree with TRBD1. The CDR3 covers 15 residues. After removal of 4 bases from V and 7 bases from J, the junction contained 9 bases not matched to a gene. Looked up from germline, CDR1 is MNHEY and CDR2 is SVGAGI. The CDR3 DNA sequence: TGTGCCAGCAGTTCCAACGGACAGGGGACGCATACGCAGTATTTT. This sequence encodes CASSSNGQGTHTQYF.

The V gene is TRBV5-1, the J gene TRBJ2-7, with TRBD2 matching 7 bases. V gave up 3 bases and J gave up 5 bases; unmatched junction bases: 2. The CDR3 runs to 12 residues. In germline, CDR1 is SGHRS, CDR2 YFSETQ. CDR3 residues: CASSYGTNEQYF. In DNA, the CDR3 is TGCGCCAGCAGCTACGGGACTAACGAGCAGTACTTC. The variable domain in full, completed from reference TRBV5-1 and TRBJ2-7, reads KAGVTQTPRYLIKTRGQQVTLSCSPISGHRSVSWYQQTPGQGLQFLFEYFSETQRNKGNFPGRFSGRQFSNSRSEMNVSTLELGDSALYLCASSYGTNEQYFGPGTRLTVT.

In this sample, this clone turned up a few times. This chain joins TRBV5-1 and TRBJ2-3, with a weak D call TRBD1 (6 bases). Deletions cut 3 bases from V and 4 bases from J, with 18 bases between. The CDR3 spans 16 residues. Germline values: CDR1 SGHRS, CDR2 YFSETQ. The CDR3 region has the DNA TGCGCCAGCAGCTGGCCCGAACTTACAGGGTCAGATACGCAGTATTTT. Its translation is CASSWPELTGSDTQYF.

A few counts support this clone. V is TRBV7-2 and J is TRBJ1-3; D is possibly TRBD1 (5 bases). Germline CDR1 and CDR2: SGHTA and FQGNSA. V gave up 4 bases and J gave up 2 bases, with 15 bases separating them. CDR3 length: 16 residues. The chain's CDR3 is CASSSLPGGPGNTIYF. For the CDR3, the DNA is TGTGCCAGCAGCTCCCTCCCCGGGGGACCTGGAAACACCATATATTTT.

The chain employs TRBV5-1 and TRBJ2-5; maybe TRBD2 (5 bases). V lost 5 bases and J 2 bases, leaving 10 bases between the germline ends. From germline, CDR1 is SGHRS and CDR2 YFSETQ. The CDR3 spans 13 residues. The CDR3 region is CASSGADQETQYF. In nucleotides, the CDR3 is TGCGCCAGCAGTGGAGCGGATCAAGAGACCCAGTACTTC.

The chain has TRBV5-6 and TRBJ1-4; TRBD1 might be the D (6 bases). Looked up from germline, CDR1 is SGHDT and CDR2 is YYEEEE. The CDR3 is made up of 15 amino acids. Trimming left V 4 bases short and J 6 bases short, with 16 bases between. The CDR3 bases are TGTGCCAGCAGCCTATCAGGGGAGATGGATGAAAAACTGTTTTTT. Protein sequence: CASSLSGEMDEKLFF.

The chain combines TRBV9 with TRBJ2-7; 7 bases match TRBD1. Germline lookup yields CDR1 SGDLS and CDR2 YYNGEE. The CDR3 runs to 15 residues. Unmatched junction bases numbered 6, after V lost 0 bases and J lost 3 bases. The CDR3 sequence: CASSVGTGVIYEQYF. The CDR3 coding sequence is TGTGCCAGCAGCGTAGGAACAGGGGTAATCTACGAGCAGTACTTC.

This CDR3 reads CASSPSGTGRQETQYF. For the CDR3, the DNA is TGTGCCAGCAGCCCCTCCGGGACAGGACGACAAGAGACCCAGTACTTC. This rearrangement joins TRBV5-4 to TRBJ2-5; 8 nucleotides match TRBD1. There are 16 residues in the CDR3. Germline V gives CDR1 SGHNT, CDR2 YYREEE (reference sequence). The V and J ends lost 4 bases and 2 bases, in that order; junction bases with no gene match: 10.

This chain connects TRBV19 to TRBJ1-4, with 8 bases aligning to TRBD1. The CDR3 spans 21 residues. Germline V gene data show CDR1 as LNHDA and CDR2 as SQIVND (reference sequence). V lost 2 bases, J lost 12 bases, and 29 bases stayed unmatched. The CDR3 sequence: CASSINLQGAVWPMKRLELFF. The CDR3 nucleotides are TGTGCCAGTAGTATAAATTTGCAGGGGGCCGTCTGGCCGATGAAGAGGTTGGAACTGTTTTTT.

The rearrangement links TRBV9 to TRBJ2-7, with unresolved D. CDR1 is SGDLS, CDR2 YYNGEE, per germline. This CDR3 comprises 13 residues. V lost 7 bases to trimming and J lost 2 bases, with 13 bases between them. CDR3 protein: CASSNEQTYEQYF. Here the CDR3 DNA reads TGTGCCAGCTCGAACGAGCAGACCTACGAGCAGTACTTC.

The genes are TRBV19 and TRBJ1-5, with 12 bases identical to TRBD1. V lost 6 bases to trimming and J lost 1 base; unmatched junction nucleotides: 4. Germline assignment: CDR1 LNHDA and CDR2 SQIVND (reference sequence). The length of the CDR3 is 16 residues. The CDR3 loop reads CASRGTGGLSNQPQHF. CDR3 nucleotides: TGTGCCAGTAGAGGGACAGGGGGCCTAAGCAATCAGCCCCAGCATTTT.

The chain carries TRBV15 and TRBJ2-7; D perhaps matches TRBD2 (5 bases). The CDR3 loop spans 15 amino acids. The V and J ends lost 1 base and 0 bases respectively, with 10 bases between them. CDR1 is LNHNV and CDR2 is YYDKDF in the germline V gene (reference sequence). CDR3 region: CATSRAGESSYEQYF. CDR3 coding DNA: TGTGCCACCAGCAGAGCCGGGGAGAGCTCCTACGAGCAGTACTTC.

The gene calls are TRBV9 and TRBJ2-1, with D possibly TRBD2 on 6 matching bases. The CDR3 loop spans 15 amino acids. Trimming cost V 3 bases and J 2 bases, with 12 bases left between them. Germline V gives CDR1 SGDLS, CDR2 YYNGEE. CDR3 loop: CASSDLRGTYNEQFF. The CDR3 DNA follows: TGTGCCAGCAGCGATTTGCGGGGAACCTACAATGAGCAGTTCTTC.

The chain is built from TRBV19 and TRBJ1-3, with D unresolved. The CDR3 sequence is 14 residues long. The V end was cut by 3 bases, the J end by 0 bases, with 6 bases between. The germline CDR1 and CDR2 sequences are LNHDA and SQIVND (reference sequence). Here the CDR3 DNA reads TGTGCCAGTAGTATTAACTTCTCTGGAAACACCATATATTTT. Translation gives CASSINFSGNTIYF. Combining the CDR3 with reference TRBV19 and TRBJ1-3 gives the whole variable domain DGGITQSPKYLFRKEGQNVTLSCEQNLNHDAMYWYRQDPGQGLRLIYYSQIVNDFQKGDIAEGYSVSREKKESFPLTVTSAQKNPTAFYLCASSINFSGNTIYFGEGSWLTVV.

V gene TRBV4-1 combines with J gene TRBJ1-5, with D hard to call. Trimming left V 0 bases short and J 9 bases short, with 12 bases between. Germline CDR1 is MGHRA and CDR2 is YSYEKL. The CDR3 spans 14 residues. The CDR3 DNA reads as TGCGCCAGCAGCCAAGAAGGAGTGACCCGGCCCCAGCATTTT. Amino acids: CASSQEGVTRPQHF.

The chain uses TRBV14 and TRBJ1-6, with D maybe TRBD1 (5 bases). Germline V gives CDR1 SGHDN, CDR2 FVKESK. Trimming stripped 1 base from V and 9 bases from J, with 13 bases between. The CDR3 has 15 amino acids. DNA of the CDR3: TGTGCCAGCAGCCAAGGAGGTTTTGGGGGTTCACCCCTCCACTTT. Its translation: CASSQGGFGGSPLHF.

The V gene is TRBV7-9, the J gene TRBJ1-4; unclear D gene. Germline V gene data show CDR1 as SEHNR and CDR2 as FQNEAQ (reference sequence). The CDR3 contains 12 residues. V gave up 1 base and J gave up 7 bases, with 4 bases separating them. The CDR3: CASSLGFEKLFF. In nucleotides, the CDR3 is TGTGCCAGCAGCTTAGGGTTTGAAAAACTGTTTTTT.

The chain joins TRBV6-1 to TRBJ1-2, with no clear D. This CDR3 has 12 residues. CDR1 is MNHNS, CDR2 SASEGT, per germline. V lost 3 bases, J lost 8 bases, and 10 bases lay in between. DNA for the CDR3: TGTGCCAGCAGTGAGAACGACCGGGGCTACACCTTC. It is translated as CASSENDRGYTF.

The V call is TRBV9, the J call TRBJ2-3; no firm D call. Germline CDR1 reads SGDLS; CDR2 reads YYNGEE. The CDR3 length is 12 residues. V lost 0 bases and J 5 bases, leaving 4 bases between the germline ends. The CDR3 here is CASSVVGDTQYF. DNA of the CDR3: TGTGCCAGCAGCGTAGTGGGAGATACGCAGTATTTT. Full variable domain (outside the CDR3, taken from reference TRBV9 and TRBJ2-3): DSGVTQTPKHLITATGQRVTLRCSPRSGDLSVYWYQQSLDQGLQFLIQYYNGEERAKGNILERFSAQQFPDLHSELNLSSLELGDSALYFCASSVVGDTQYFGPGTRLTVL.